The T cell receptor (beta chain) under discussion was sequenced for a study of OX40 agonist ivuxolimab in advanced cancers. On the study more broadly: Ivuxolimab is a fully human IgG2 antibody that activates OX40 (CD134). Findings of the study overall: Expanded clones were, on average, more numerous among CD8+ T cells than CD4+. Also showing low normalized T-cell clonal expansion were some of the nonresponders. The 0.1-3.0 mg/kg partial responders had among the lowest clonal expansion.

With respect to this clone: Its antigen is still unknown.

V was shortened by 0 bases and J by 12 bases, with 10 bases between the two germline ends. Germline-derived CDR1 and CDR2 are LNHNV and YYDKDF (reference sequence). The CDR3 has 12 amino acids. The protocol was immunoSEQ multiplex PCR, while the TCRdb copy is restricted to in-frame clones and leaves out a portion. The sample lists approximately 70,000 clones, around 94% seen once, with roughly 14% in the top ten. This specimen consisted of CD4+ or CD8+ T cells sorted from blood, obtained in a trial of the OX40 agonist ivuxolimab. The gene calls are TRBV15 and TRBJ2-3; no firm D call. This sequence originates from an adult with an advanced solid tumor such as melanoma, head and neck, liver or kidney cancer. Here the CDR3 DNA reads TGTGCCACCAGCAGAGATTACCGGGTTCAGTATTTT. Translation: CATSRDYRVQYF.